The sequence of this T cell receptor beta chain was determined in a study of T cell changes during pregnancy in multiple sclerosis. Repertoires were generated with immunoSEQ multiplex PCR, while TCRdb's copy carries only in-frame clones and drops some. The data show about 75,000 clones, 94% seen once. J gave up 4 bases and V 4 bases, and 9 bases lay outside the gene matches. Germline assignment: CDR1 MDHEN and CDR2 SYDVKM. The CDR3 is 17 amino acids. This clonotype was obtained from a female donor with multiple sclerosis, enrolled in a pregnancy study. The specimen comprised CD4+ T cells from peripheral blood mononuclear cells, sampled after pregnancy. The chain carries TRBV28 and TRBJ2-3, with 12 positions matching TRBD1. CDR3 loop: CASSSPGGTGGADTQYF. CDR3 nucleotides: TGTGCCAGCAGTTCCCCTGGAGGGACAGGGGGCGCAGATACGCAGTATTTT.